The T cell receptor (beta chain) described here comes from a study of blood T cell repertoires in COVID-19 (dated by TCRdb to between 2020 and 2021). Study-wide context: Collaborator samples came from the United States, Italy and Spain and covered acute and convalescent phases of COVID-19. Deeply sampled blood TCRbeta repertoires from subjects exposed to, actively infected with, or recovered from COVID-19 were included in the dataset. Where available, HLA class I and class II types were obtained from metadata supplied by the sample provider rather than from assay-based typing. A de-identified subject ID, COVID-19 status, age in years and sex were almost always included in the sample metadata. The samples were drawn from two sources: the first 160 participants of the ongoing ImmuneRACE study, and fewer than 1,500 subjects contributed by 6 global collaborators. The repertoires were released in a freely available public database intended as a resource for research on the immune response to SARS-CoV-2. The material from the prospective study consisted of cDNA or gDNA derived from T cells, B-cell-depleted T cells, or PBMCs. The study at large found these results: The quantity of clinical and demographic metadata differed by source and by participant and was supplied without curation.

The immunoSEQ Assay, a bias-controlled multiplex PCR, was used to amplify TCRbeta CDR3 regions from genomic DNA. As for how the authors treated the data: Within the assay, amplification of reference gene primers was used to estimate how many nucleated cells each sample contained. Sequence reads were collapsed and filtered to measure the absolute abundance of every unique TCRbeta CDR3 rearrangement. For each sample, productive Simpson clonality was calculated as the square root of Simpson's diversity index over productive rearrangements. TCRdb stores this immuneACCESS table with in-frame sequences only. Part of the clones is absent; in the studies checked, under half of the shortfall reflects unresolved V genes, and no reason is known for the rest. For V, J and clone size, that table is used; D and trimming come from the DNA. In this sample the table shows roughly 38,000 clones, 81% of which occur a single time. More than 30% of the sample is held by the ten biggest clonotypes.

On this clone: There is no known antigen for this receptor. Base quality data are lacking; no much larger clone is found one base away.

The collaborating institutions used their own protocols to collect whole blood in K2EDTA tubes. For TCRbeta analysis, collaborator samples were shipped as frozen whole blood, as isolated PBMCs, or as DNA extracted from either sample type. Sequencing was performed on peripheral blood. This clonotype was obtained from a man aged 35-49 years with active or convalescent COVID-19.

The DNA sequence is as follows: TGTGCCAGTAGCCCGACAGGGTTTCCGGGAGAGGAAGCTTTCTTT. Translated, it gives CASSPTGFPGEEAFF. The chain joins TRBV19 to TRBJ1-1, and 7 junction bases match TRBD1. Trimming accounts for 6 bases at V and 8 bases at J, while the number of junction bases matched to no gene is 15. Taken from the germline V gene (reference sequence), the CDR1 and CDR2 loops are LNHDA and SQIVND. Counted from cysteine to phenylalanine, this CDR3 has 15 amino acids. The retained sequence is limited to the CDR3, 45 bases, with the frame set at the first base. With the rest looked up from the reference TRBV19 and TRBJ1-1 genes rather than sequenced, the full variable domain is DGGITQSPKYLFRKEGQNVTLSCEQNLNHDAMYWYRQDPGQGLRLIYYSQIVNDFQKGDIAEGYSVSREKKESFPLTVTSAQKNPTAFYLCASSPTGFPGEEAFFGQGTRLTVV.